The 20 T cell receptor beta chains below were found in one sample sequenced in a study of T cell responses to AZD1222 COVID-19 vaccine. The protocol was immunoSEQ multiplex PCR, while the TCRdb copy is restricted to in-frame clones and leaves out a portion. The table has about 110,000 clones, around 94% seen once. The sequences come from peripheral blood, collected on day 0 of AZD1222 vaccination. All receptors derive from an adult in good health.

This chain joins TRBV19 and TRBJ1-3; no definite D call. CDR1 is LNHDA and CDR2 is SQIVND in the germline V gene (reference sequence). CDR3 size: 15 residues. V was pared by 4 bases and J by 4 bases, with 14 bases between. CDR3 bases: TGTGCCAGTAGTACTGGAGTATATCTCGGAAACACCATATATTTT. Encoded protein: CASSTGVYLGNTIYF.

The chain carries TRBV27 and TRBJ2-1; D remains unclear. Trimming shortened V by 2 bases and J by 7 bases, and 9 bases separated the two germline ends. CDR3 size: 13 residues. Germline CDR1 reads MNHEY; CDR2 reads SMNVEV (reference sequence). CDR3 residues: CASSLAYINEQFF. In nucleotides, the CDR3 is TGTGCCAGCAGTTTAGCTTATATAAATGAGCAGTTCTTC.

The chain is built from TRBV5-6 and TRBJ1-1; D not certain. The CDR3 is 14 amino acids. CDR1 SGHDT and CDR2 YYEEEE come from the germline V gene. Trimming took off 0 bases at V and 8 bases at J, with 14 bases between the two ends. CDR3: CASSLAFGGLEAFF. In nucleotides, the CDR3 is TGTGCCAGCAGCTTGGCTTTTGGAGGCCTAGAAGCTTTCTTT.

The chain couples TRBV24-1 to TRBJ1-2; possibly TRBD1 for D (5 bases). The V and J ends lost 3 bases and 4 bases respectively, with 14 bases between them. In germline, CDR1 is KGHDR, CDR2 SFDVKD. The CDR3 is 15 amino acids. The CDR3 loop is CATSDARGGSYGYTF. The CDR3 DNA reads TGTGCCACCAGTGATGCCCGGGGGGGATCCTATGGCTACACCTTC.

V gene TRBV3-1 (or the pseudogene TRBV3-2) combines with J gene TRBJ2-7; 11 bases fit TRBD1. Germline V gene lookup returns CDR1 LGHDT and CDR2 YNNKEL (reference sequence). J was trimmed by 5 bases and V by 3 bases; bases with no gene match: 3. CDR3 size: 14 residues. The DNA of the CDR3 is TGTGCCAGCAGCCAGGACAGGGGGCGCGACGAGCAGTACTTC. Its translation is CASSQDRGRDEQYF.

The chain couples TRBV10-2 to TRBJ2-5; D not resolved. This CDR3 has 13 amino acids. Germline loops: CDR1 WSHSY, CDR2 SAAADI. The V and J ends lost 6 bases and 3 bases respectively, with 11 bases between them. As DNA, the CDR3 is TGCGCCAGCAGGACGGCCCGGGAAGAGACCCAGTACTTC. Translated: CASRTAREETQYF.

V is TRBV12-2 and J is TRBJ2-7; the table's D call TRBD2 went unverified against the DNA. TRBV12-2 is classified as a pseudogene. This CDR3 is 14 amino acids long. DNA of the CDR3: TGTGCAAACCGGACTAGCGGGATGACCTACGAGCAGTACTTC. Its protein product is CANRTSGMTYEQYF.

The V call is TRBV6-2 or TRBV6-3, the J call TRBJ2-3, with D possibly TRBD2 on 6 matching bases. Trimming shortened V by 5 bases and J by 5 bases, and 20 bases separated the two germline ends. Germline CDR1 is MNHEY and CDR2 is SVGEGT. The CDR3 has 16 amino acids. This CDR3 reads CASSRGLRVTEDTQYF. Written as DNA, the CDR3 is TGTGCCAGCAGTAGGGGACTTAGAGTCACCGAAGATACGCAGTATTTT.

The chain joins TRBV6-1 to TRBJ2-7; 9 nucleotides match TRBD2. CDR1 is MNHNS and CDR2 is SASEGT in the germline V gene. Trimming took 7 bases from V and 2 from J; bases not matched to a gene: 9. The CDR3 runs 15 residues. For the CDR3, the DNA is TGTGCCAGCACCTCGGGGAGCGGGGGGCCCTACGAGCAGTACTTC. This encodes CASTSGSGGPYEQYF.

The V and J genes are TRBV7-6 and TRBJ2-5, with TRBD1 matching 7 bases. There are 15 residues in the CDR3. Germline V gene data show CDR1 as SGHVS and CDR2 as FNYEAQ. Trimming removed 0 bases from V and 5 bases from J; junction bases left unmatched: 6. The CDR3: CASSLAGGEGETQYF. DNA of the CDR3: TGTGCCAGCAGCTTAGCAGGGGGCGAGGGGGAGACCCAGTACTTC.

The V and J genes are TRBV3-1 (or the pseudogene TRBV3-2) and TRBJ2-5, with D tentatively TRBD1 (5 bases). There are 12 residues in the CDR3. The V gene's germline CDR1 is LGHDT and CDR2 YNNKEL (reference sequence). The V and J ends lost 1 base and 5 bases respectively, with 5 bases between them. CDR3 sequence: CASSQAGETQYF. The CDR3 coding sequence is TGTGCCAGCAGCCAAGCAGGGGAGACCCAGTACTTC.

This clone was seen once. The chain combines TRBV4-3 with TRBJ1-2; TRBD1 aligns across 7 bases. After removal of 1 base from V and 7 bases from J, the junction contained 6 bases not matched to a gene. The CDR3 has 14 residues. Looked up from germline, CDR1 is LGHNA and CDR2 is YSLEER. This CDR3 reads CASSQVNRGSGYTF. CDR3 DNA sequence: TGCGCCAGCAGCCAAGTAAACAGGGGTAGTGGCTACACCTTC.

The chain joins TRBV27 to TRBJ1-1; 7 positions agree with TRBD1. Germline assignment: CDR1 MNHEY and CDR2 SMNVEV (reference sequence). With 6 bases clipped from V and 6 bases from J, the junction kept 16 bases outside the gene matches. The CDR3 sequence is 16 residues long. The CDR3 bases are TGTGCCAGCAGCCCCCTGGTGGGCAGGGGGATCGCTGAAGCTTTCTTT. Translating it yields CASSPLVGRGIAEAFF.

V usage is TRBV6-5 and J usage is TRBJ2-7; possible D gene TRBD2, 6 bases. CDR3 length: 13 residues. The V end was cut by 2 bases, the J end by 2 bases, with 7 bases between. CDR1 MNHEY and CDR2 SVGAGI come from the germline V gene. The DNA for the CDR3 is TGTGCCAGCAGTTACCCGGGGGCCTACGAGCAGTACTTC. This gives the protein CASSYPGAYEQYF.

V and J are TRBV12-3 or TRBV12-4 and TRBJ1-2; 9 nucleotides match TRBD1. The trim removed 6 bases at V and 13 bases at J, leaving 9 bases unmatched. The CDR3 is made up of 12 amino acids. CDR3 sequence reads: CASRGGTGIFTF. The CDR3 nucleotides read TGTGCCAGCAGGGGGGGGACAGGGATTTTCACCTTC.

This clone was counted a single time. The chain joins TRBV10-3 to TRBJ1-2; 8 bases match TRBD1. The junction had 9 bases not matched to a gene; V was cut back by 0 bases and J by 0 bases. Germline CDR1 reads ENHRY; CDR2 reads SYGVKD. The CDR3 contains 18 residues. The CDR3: CAISESGSQGVANYGYTF. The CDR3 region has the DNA TGTGCCATCAGTGAGTCCGGATCACAGGGGGTAGCTAACTATGGCTACACCTTC.

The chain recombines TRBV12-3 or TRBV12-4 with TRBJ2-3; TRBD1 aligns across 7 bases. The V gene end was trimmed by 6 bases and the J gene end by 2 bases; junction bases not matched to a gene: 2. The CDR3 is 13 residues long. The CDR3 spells CASRGTATDTQYF. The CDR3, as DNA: TGTGCCAGCAGGGGGACAGCCACAGATACGCAGTATTTT.

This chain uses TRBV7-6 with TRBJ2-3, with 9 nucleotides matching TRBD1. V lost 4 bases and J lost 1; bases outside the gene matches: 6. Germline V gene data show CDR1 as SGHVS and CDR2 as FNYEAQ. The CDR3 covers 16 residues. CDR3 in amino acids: CASSYNRGPGTDTQYF. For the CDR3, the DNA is TGTGCCAGCAGCTACAACAGGGGGCCCGGCACAGATACGCAGTATTTT.

DNA for the CDR3: TGTGCCAGCAGCTCGACAGGGCGTCTGTCAGGTGGCTACACCTTC. Translation gives CASSSTGRLSGGYTF. This rearrangement joins TRBV7-9 to TRBJ1-2; 7 bases are a match to TRBD1. CDR1 and CDR2 from the germline V gene are SEHNR and FQNEAQ (reference sequence). This CDR3 spans 15 amino acids. The V and J ends lost 4 bases and 7 bases, in that order; junction bases with no gene match: 12. Based on the CDR3 plus reference TRBV7-9 and TRBJ1-2, the full variable domain is DTGVSQNPRHKITKRGQNVTFRCDPISEHNRLYWYRQTLGQGPEFLTYFQNEAQLEKSRLLSDRFSAERPKGSFSTLEIQRTEQGDSAMYLCASSSTGRLSGGYTFGSGTRLTVV.

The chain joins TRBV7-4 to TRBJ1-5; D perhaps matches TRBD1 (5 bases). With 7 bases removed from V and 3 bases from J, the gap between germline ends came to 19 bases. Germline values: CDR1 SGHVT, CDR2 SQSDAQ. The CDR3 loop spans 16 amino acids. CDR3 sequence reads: CASTESMSGSNQPQHF. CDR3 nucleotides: TGTGCCAGCACCGAGTCTATGTCAGGGTCCAATCAGCCCCAGCATTTT.